Sequencing of this T cell receptor (beta chain) was carried out in a study of technical replicates of blood from several donors. Trimming removed 6 bases from V and 8 bases from J; junction bases left unmatched: 7. The CDR3 spans 13 residues. The germline V gene encodes CDR1 SEHNR and CDR2 FQNEAQ (reference sequence). Using immunoSEQ multiplex PCR, the repertoire was profiled, and TCRdb retains in-frame clones only, with some absent. This sample has 55,000 to 70,000 clones, with around nine tenths found just once. The sample taken for sequencing was PBMCs. The V gene is TRBV7-9, the J gene TRBJ2-1, with TRBD2 matching over 7 bases. The source is a human donor in good health. Some clones in this sample may be carry-over from other donors' samples. The CDR3 nucleotides are TGTGCCAGCAGTTCCAGCGGGGATTATGAGCAGTTCTTC. It yields the protein CASSSSGDYEQFF.